Shown below are 6 T cell receptor beta chains from a single sample sequenced in a study of blood T cells in healthy people across ages. The use of a sample-barcoded 5' primer and a J-beta primer mix characterized a second PCR of about 6 to 12 cycles. TCRdb passed the 5' RACE reads through MiXCR, listing each CDR3 protein once. This table holds roughly 700,000 distinct CDR3 sequences, approximately 30% found once. Sequencing was carried out using blood. These receptor sequences come from a woman of 80 years or more in good health.

This clonotype came up a few times. The genes are TRBV7-9 and TRBJ1-6; D remains unclear. Between the trimmed V and J ends, which lost 1 base and 8 bases, there was a span of 12 bases. Germline CDR1 and CDR2: SEHNR and FQNEAQ (reference sequence). The CDR3 loop spans 15 amino acids. CDR3 amino acids: CASSLGRVQDSPLHF. Written as DNA, the CDR3 is TGTGCCAGCAGCTTAGGACGCGTCCAGGATTCACCCCTCCACTTT.

In this sample, this clonotype turned up a few times. The chain has TRBV12-3 or TRBV12-4 and TRBJ1-5, with D possibly being TRBD1 (5 bases). The length of the CDR3 is 14 residues. Trimming shortened V by 5 bases and J by 2 bases, and 10 bases separated the two germline ends. Here the CDR3 DNA reads TGTGCCAGCAGTCAGTGGGGGGGCAATCAGCCCCAGCATTTT. It is translated as CASSQWGGNQPQHF.

This clonotype was detected many times. This chain uses TRBV6-2 or TRBV6-3 with TRBJ2-7; D ambiguous. CDR1 and CDR2 from the germline V gene are MNHEY and SVGEGT. The CDR3 has 12 amino acids. The germline V and J ends were trimmed by 2 bases and 3 bases, with 5 bases remaining between them. The CDR3 spells CASSYGNYEQYF. CDR3 DNA: TGTGCCAGCAGTTACGGGAACTACGAGCAGTACTTC.

This clonotype was found once. With a much larger clone just one base away, this may be a read error. The chain couples TRBV5-6 to TRBJ2-7; D not resolved. Germline CDR1 and CDR2: SGHDT and YYEEEE. This CDR3 has 14 residues. CDR3 bases: TGTGCCGGCAGCACCTGGCCCCTCTCCTACGAGCAGTACTTC. Encoded protein: CAGSTWPLSYEQYF. Variable domain in full (rest from reference TRBV5-6 and TRBJ2-7): DAGVTQSPTHLIKTRGQQVTLRCSPKSGHDTVSWYQQALGQGPQFIFQYYEEEERQRGNFPDRFSGHQFPNYSSELNVNALLLGDSALYLCAGSTWPLSYEQYFGPGTRLTVT.

The chain combines TRBV28 with TRBJ1-5, with a weak D call TRBD1 (6 bases). Trimming cost V 6 bases and J 3 bases, with 15 bases left between them. Germline lookup yields CDR1 MDHEN and CDR2 SYDVKM. CDR3 length: 15 residues. This chain's CDR3 is CASRSAAGDNQPQHF. DNA of the CDR3: TGTGCCAGCAGGTCCGCGGCAGGGGACAATCAGCCCCAGCATTTT.

This clonotype was observed a few times. A read error may be the cause here, since a much bigger clone is one base away. The chain uses TRBV12-3 or TRBV12-4 and TRBJ2-7; a weak D match, TRBD2 (7 bases). V was cut by 7 bases and J by 7 bases, with 23 bases left in between. The CDR3 has 15 residues. The CDR3 DNA reads as TGTGCCAGCAACCCTCGGGGGGCCCCTTACAATGAGCAGTACTTC. Its protein is CASNPRGAPYNEQYF.